This T cell receptor (beta chain) emerged from a study of blood T cell repertoires in COVID-19. At the level of the study: The United States, Italy and Spain supplied acute and convalescent COVID-19 samples.

This clone was observed a handful of times. The Seattle patients joined while their infection was active and were tracked longitudinally afterward. Per the original data handling: Amplifying reference gene primers gave estimates of nucleated cell counts. Assay: immunoSEQ multiplex PCR; the TCRdb copy retains only in-frame clones and omits some. V and J calls and clone size are copied from that table; D and trimming were computed from the DNA. In the table there are about 250,000 clones, about 86% of which are singletons. The sequence was obtained from an older person with COVID-19, enrolled during active disease. The sequenced material came from peripheral blood.

Here the CDR3 reads CASSLGSNYGYTF. The CDR3 DNA sequence: TGTGCCAGCAGTTTGGGCAGTAACTATGGCTACACCTTC. The V gene is TRBV12-3 or TRBV12-4, the J gene TRBJ1-2; no clear D gene. CDR3 length: 13 amino acids. The V end lost 3 bases, the J end lost 1 base, and 6 bases lay between the germline ends.